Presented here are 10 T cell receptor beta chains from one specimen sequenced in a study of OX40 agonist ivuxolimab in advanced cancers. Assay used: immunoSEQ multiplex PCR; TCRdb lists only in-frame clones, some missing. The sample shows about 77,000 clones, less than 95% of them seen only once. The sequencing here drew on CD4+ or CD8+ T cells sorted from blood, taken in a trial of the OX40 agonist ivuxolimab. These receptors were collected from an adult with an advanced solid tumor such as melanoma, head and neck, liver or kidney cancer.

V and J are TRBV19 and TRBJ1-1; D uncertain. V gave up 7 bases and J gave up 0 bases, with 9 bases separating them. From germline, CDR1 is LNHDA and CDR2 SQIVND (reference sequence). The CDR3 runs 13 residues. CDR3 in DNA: TGTGCCAGTACGGCTACTATGAACACTGAAGCTTTCTTT. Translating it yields CASTATMNTEAFF.

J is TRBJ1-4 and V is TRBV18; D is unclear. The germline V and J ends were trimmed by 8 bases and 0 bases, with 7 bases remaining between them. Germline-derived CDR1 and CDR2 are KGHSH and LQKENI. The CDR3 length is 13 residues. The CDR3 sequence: CASARSTNEKLFF. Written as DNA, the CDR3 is TGTGCCAGCGCGAGATCAACTAATGAAAAACTGTTTTTT.

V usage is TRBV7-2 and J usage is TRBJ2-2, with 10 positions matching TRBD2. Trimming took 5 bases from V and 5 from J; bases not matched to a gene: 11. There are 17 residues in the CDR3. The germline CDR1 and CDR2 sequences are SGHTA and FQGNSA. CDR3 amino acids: CASSPGTSVMRTGELFF. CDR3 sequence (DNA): TGTGCCAGCAGCCCCGGGACTAGCGTCATGAGGACCGGGGAGCTGTTTTTT.

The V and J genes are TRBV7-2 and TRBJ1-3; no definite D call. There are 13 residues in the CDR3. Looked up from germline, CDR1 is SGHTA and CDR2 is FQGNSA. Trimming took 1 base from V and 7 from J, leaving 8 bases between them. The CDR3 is CASSLGLSNTIYF. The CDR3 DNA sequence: TGTGCCAGCAGCTTAGGGCTGAGTAACACCATATATTTT.

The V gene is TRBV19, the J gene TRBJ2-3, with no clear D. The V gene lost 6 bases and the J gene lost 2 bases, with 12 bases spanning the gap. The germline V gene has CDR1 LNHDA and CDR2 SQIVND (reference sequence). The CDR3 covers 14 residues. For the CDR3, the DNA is TGTGCCAGTAGCCGAGGTCTTGTCACAGATACGCAGTATTTT. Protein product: CASSRGLVTDTQYF.

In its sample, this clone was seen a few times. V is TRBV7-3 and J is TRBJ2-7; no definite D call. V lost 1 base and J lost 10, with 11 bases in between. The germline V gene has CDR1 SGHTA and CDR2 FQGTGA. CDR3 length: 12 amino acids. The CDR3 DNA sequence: TGTGCCAGCAGCTTAAATCAGTCCCCCCAGTACTTC. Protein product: CASSLNQSPQYF.

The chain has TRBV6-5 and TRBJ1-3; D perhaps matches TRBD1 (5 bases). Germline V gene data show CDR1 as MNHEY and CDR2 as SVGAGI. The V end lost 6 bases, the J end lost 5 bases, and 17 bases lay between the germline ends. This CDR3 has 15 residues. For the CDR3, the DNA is TGTGCCAGCAGATCCTCCGGGGGTGGTAGAAACACCATATATTTT. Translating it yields CASRSSGGGRNTIYF.

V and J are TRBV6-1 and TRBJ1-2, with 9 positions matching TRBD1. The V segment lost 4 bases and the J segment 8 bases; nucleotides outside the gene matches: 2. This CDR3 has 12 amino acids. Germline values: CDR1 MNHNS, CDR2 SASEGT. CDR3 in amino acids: CASSGQGVGYTF. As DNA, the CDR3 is TGTGCCAGCAGTGGACAGGGGGTGGGCTACACCTTC.

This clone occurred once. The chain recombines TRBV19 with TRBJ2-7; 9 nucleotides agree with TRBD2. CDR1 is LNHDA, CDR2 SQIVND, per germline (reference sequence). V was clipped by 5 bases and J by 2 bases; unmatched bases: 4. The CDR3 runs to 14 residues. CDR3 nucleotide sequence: TGTGCCAGTAGTCTCGTAGCGGGAGCCTACGAGCAGTACTTC. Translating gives CASSLVAGAYEQYF.

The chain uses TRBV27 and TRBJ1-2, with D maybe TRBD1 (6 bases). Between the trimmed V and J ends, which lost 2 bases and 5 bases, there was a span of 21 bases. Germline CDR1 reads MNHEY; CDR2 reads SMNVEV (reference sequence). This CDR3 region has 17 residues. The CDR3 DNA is TGTGCCAGCAGTTTAACCAGGCCCAACCCGGGGGCATATGGCTACACCTTC. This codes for CASSLTRPNPGAYGYTF.